This TCR beta chain was sequenced in a study of human T cells and chemical hapten exposure. Whole-study context: For the roughly 24-week duration of the study, patients were given weekly doses of diphenylcyclopropenone on the scalp.

TCRdb redid the calling of the RACE reads with MiXCR, one entry per CDR3 protein. The table lists 150,000 to 200,000 distinct CDR3 sequences, just under 30% of them singletons. Germline V gives CDR1 LNHNV, CDR2 YYDKDF (reference sequence). The V gene lost 0 bases and the J gene lost 3 bases, with 9 bases spanning the gap. The CDR3 loop spans 15 amino acids. Time point: pre-sensitization, week 0. Treatment indicated: therapeutic diphenylcyclopropenone sensitization with weekly scalp DPC. This chain connects TRBV15 to TRBJ1-5; TRBD1 is a possible D gene (6 bases). This TCR came from a woman younger than 45 with alopecia areata. Some clones in this sample may be carry-over from other donors' samples. Sample: whole blood, taken in connection with sensitization to the hapten diphenylcyclopropenone (DPC). CDR3 region: CATSREGHNNQPQHF. The CDR3 region has the DNA TGTGCCACCAGCAGAGAGGGACACAACAATCAGCCCCAGCATTTT.